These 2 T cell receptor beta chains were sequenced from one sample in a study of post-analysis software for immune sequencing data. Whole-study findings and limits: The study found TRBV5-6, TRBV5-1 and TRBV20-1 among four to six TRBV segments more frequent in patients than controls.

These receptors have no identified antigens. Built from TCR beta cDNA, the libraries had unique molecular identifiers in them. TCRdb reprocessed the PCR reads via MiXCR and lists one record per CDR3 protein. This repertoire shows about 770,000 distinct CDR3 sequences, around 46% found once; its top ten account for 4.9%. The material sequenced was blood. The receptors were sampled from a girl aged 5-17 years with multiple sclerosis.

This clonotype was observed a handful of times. The CDR3 protein is CASSEQGVGSAEQYF. The CDR3 region has the DNA TGTGCCAGCAGTGAACAGGGGGTAGGGTCAGCCGAGCAGTACTTC. The chain has TRBV6-1 and TRBJ2-5; 7 bases map to TRBD1. The better agreement between TRBJ2-7 and the DNA end casts doubt on the J call. Germline V gene lookup returns CDR1 MNHNS and CDR2 SASEGT. The CDR3 is 15 residues long.

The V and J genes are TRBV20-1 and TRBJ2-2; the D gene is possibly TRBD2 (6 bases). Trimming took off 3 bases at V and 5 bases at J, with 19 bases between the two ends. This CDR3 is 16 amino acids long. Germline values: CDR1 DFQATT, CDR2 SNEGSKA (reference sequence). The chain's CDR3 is CSARVTSSSGTGELFF. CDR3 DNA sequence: TGCAGTGCTAGGGTCACTAGCTCCTCCGGGACCGGGGAGCTGTTTTTT.